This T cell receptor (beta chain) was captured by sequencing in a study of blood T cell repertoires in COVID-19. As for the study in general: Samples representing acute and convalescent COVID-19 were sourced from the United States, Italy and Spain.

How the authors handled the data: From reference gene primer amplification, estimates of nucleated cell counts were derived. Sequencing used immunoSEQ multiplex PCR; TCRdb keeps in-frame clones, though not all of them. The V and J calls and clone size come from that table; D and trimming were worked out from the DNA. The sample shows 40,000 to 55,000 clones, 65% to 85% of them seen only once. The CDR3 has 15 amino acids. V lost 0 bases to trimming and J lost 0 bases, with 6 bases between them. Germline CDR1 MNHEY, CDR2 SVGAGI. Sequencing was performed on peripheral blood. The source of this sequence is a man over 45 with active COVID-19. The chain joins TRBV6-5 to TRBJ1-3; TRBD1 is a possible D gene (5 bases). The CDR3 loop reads CASSYSGASGNTIYF. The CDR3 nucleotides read TGTGCCAGCAGTTACTCAGGGGCCTCTGGAAACACCATATATTTT.